This T cell receptor beta chain was retrieved from a study of shared clonotypes between healthy human individuals. Points from the study as a whole: With several donors compared, about 5% of naive CD4 clonotypes were shared.

Produced via immunoSEQ multiplex PCR; TCRdb's table is partial and in-frame only. The sample has over a million clones, roughly 96% seen once. Turning to this clone: Antigen specificity is unknown.

The CDR3 extends over 18 amino acids. Germline assignment: CDR1 PRHDT and CDR2 FYEKMQ (reference sequence). The J segment lost 0 bases and the V segment lost 5 bases, leaving 7 bases of the junction unmatched. The chain combines TRBV13 with TRBJ2-4; TRBD2 aligns across 13 bases. The source of this sequence is a man under 40 in good health. Input material: naive CD4+ T cells sorted from blood. This sample's subset: CD45RA+ positively selected. CDR3 sequence (DNA): TGTGCCAGCAGCATACTAGCGGGAGGGCCTGGAGCCAAAAACATTCAGTACTTC. Translated, it gives CASSILAGGPGAKNIQYF.